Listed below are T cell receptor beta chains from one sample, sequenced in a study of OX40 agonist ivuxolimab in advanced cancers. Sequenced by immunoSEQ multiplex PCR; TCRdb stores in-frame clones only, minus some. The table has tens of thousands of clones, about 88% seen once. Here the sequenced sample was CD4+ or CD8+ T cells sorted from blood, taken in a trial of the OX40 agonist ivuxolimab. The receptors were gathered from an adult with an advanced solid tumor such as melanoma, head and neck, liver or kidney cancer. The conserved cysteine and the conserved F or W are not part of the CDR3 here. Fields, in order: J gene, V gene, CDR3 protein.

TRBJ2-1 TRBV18 ASSPSGRAGEQF
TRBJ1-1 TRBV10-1 ASSESGRGYTEAF
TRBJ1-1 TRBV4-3 ASSQDLILARAEAF
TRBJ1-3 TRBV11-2 ASSLEGGGNTIY
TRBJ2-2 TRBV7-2 ASSGRDRGRRELF
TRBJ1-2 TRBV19 ASSLQGLGYT
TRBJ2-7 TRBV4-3 ASSHSRDNYEQY
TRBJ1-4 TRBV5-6 ASSLGGVYEKLF
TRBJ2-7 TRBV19 ASSRGDSKTYEQY
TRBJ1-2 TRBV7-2 ASSSPDRGRGYT
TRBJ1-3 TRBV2 ASRYTGNTIY